Each of the 30 T cell receptor beta chains below was sequenced from the same sample in a study of shared clonotypes between healthy human individuals. Repertoires were generated with immunoSEQ multiplex PCR, while TCRdb's copy carries only in-frame clones and drops some. The data contain some 980,000 clones, approximately 80% of them singletons. The sequenced material came from memory CD4+ T cells sorted from blood. This sample's subset: CD45RA-negative fraction. The receptors were sampled from a man younger than 30 in good health.

There are a few counts of this clone. This rearrangement joins TRBV2 to TRBJ1-2, with TRBD1 matching over 10 bases. V was clipped by 8 bases and J by 4 bases; unmatched bases: 16. Germline loops: CDR1 SNHLY, CDR2 FYNNEI. The CDR3 covers 17 residues. This chain's CDR3 is CASAPGTGASGGYGYTF. As DNA, the CDR3 is TGTGCCAGCGCCCCGGGGACAGGGGCCTCTGGAGGCTATGGCTACACCTTC.

This chain links TRBV25-1 with TRBJ2-7; D gene unclear. Germline loops: CDR1 MGHDK, CDR2 SYGVNS. CDR3 length equals 12 residues. With 4 bases removed from V and 7 bases from J, the gap between germline ends came to 11 bases. DNA for the CDR3: TGTGCCAGCAGTGGGATATGGTGGGAGCAGTACTTC. This sequence encodes CASSGIWWEQYF.

Many counts were recorded for this clone. This chain joins TRBV6-1 and TRBJ1-2; D gene ambiguous. The CDR3 consists of 11 residues. Trimming stripped 1 base from V and 10 bases from J, with 7 bases between. From germline, CDR1 is MNHNS and CDR2 SASEGT. Here the CDR3 reads CASSEGSSYTF. CDR3 DNA sequence: TGTGCCAGCAGTGAAGGGTCTTCCTACACCTTC.

The chain links TRBV10-3 to TRBJ2-5; 7 bases map to TRBD2. V dropped 3 bases and J dropped 5; count of bases not matched to a gene: 9. Germline V gene sequence: CDR1 ENHRY, CDR2 SYGVKD. CDR3 length: 15 residues. The CDR3: CAISDQREYLETQYF. In nucleotides, the CDR3 is TGTGCCATCAGTGACCAGCGGGAATATCTGGAGACCCAGTACTTC.

The rearrangement joins TRBV30 to TRBJ1-2; no definite D call. This CDR3 spans 14 amino acids. Per the germline V gene, CDR1 is GTSNPN and CDR2 is SVGIG (reference sequence). The germline V and J ends were trimmed by 0 bases and 4 bases, with 12 bases remaining between them. Here the CDR3 reads CAWSVLDRSYGYTF. CDR3 bases: TGTGCCTGGAGTGTACTCGACCGGAGCTATGGCTACACCTTC.

The chain uses TRBV9 and TRBJ1-6; D is uncertain. Germline V CDR1 and CDR2: SGDLS, YYNGEE. V was cut by 0 bases and J by 13 bases, with 14 bases left in between. The CDR3 contains 14 residues. CDR3 DNA: TGTGCCAGCAGCGTAGCGGAAGGGAATCGGCCCCTCCACTTT. It codes for CASSVAEGNRPLHF.

The rearrangement uses TRBV6-1 and TRBJ1-1; D gene unclear. This CDR3 is built from 15 residues. Looked up from germline, CDR1 is MNHNS and CDR2 is SASEGT. Deletions cut 2 bases from V and 1 base from J, with 11 bases between. In DNA, the CDR3 is TGTGCCAGCAGTGAACCTTGGGCGGGGAACACTGAAGCTTTCTTT. Translation: CASSEPWAGNTEAFF.

The chain links TRBV7-2 to TRBJ2-1, with D unclear. Germline-derived CDR1 and CDR2 are SGHTA and FQGNSA. The CDR3 runs 15 residues. V dropped 4 bases and J dropped 0 bases, with 10 bases sitting between them. In nucleotides, the CDR3 is TGTGCCAGCAGCTCCCGGAAGAGCTCCTACAATGAGCAGTTCTTC. Translated: CASSSRKSSYNEQFF. Full variable domain (missing parts from reference TRBV7-2 and TRBJ2-1): GAGVSQSPSNKVTEKGKDVELRCDPISGHTALYWYRQSLGQGLEFLIYFQGNSAPDKSGLPSDRFSAERTGGSVSTLTIQRTQQEDSAVYLCASSSRKSSYNEQFFGPGTRLTVL.

CDR3 nucleotides: TGTGCCAGCAGGGAGCAGGGGGCTACCACTGAAGCTTTCTTT. The encoded protein is CASREQGATTEAFF. The chain combines TRBV6-1 with TRBJ1-1, with 8 bases that match TRBD1. Germline loops: CDR1 MNHNS, CDR2 SASEGT. V lost 6 bases to trimming and J lost 4 bases; unmatched junction nucleotides: 7. The CDR3 totals 14 residues.

On this clone: The sample has other DNA sequences that encode this CDR3 too. V and J are TRBV5-1 and TRBJ2-5; D gene uncertain. Trimming removed 1 base from V and 3 bases from J, with 7 bases in between. CDR3 length: 13 amino acids. Germline CDR1 reads SGHRS; CDR2 reads YFSETQ. The CDR3: CASSLRGEETQYF. CDR3 nucleotides: TGCGCCAGCAGCTTGAGAGGCGAAGAGACCCAGTACTTC. Drawing the rest from reference TRBV5-1 and TRBJ2-5, the complete variable domain is KAGVTQTPRYLIKTRGQQVTLSCSPISGHRSVSWYQQTPGQGLQFLFEYFSETQRNKGNFPGRFSGRQFSNSRSEMNVSTLELGDSALYLCASSLRGEETQYFGPGTRLLVL.

The chain uses TRBV9 and TRBJ2-3; 8 positions match TRBD1. J was trimmed by 1 base and V by 0 bases; bases with no gene match: 4. The CDR3 extends over 16 amino acids. Germline CDR1 SGDLS, CDR2 YYNGEE. Here the CDR3 DNA reads TGTGCCAGCAGCGTAGGGACAGGGCTACGCACAGATACGCAGTATTTT. The encoded protein is CASSVGTGLRTDTQYF.

This chain links TRBV5-6 with TRBJ1-6; D might be TRBD1 (6 bases). Germline CDR1 SGHDT, CDR2 YYEEEE. CDR3 size: 15 residues. V shed 3 bases and J shed 7 bases, with 14 bases lying between them. The CDR3 nucleotides read TGTGCCAGCAGCTACTTGACTACAGGGAATTCACCCCTCCACTTT. Translating it yields CASSYLTTGNSPLHF.

This chain joins TRBV4-3 and TRBJ2-7, with unresolved D. Trimming cost V 0 bases and J 0 bases, with 12 bases left between them. The length of the CDR3 is 16 residues. Germline V gives CDR1 LGHNA, CDR2 YSLEER. This CDR3 is CASSQDSTVSSYEQYF. Here the CDR3 DNA reads TGCGCCAGCAGCCAAGATTCGACGGTGAGCTCCTACGAGCAGTACTTC.

In the case of this clone: The junction shows a germline mismatch at one end, possibly a read error. The chain links TRBV7-7 to TRBJ2-2; D might be TRBD1 or TRBD2, each matching 6 bases. Germline values: CDR1 SSHAT, CDR2 FNYEAQ (reference sequence). CDR3 size: 17 residues. CDR3 DNA: TGTGCTAGCACCCCCTTAGGGGGGCCTGCGAACACCGGGGAGCTGTTTTTT. This sequence encodes CASTPLGGPANTGELFF.

J is TRBJ2-5 and V is TRBV29-1; TRBD1 might be the D (6 bases). The assigned J gene may be wrong: the sequence end matches TRBJ2-7 better. Looked up from germline, CDR1 is SQVTM and CDR2 is ANQGSEA. The CDR3 is 12 amino acids. The CDR3 DNA sequence: TGCAGCGCCGTAGACAGGTCCCGCGAGCAGTACTTC. It codes for CSAVDRSREQYF.

About this clone: A far larger clone is off by one base, so a read error is likely. The chain couples TRBV5-5 to TRBJ1-1; no clear D. There are 13 residues in the CDR3. V was trimmed by 2 bases and J by 4 bases, leaving 9 bases between them. Germline CDR1 reads SGHKS; CDR2 reads YYEKEE (reference sequence). The CDR3 loop reads CASSLREGTEAFF. CDR3 coding DNA: TGTGCCAGCAGCTTAAGGGAGGGCACTGAAGCTTTCTTT.

V is TRBV29-1 and J is TRBJ1-2; D may be TRBD1 (5 bases). This CDR3 contains 14 residues. CDR1 and CDR2 (germline): SQVTM, ANQGSEA. Trimming stripped 4 bases from V and 4 bases from J, with 16 bases between. CDR3 DNA sequence: TGCAGCGTTGGGGGTGGGGACGGATCCTATGGCTACACCTTC. This sequence encodes CSVGGGDGSYGYTF. The variable domain in full, with the rest retrieved from reference TRBV29-1 and TRBJ1-2, is SAVISQKPSRDICQRGTSLTIQCQVDSQVTMMFWYRQQPGQSLTLIATANQGSEATYESGFVIDKFPISRPNLTFSTLTVSNMSPEDSSIYLCSVGGGDGSYGYTFGSGTRLTVV.

Note on this clone: This specimen includes other DNA sequences encoding the same CDR3. The chain joins TRBV29-1 to TRBJ2-7; D might be TRBD1 or TRBD2, each matching 5 bases. This CDR3 comprises 13 residues. V lost 4 bases and J lost 3, with 13 bases in between. Germline loops: CDR1 SQVTM, CDR2 ANQGSEA. Here the CDR3 reads CSVVGEYLYEQYF. The DNA of the CDR3 is TGCAGCGTTGTGGGGGAATATCTCTACGAGCAGTACTTC.

V is TRBV18 and J is TRBJ1-3; the D gene is possibly TRBD1 (5 bases). The germline gives CDR1 KGHSH, CDR2 LQKENI. The CDR3 contains 15 residues. Trimming cost V 5 bases and J 2 bases, with 13 bases left between them. The CDR3 bases are TGTGCCAGCTCATCAGCCGGGACTCCTGGAAACACCATATATTTT. Translating it yields CASSSAGTPGNTIYF.

The chain combines TRBV4-3 with TRBJ2-3; 12 bases agree with TRBD2. The CDR3 has 18 residues. Germline trimming cut 4 bases from V and 5 bases from J; bases unmatched to any gene: 13. Germline V gene data show CDR1 as LGHNA and CDR2 as YSLEER. This CDR3 is CASSLEPGLAGGGDTQYF. The CDR3 region has the DNA TGCGCCAGCAGCCTTGAGCCGGGACTAGCGGGCGGAGGAGATACGCAGTATTTT.

The CDR3 DNA reads TGTGCCAGCAGCTTGGGTCCAGGGAAGCAGTACTTC. Protein sequence: CASSLGPGKQYF. The chain uses TRBV5-8 and TRBJ2-7, with D possibly being TRBD1 (5 bases). The germline gives CDR1 SGHTS, CDR2 YDEGEE. The CDR3 is 12 residues long. The V end lost 0 bases, the J end lost 8 bases, and 9 bases lay between the germline ends.

The V call is TRBV23-1, the J call TRBJ1-1; TRBD1 aligns across 9 bases. TRBV23-1 is designated an ORF whose function remains uncertain. The V segment lost 6 bases and the J segment 11 bases; nucleotides outside the gene matches: 7. CDR3 length: 12 residues. The CDR3 loop is CASRGTGPGAFF. CDR3 in DNA: TGCGCCAGCAGGGGGACAGGGCCGGGTGCTTTCTTT.

V and J are TRBV6-5 and TRBJ2-3; 9 bases are shared with TRBD1. There are 15 residues in the CDR3. V was clipped by 2 bases and J by 11 bases; unmatched bases: 11. CDR1 MNHEY and CDR2 SVGAGI come from the germline V gene. CDR3 in DNA: TGTGCCAGCAGTTACGGGACAGGGTTTGCGGAGGGGCAGTATTTT. It translates to CASSYGTGFAEGQYF.

The V and J genes are TRBV5-1 and TRBJ1-2, with 8 nucleotides matching TRBD1. Germline trimming cut 0 bases from V and 8 bases from J; bases unmatched to any gene: 3. CDR3 length: 13 residues. Germline loops: CDR1 SGHRS, CDR2 YFSETQ. CDR3 residues: CASSLGTGWGYTF. The DNA of the CDR3 is TGCGCCAGCAGCTTGGGGACAGGGTGGGGCTACACCTTC.

V and J are TRBV4-3 and TRBJ1-1; D might be TRBD1 (6 bases). Trimming stripped 1 base from V and 4 bases from J, with 10 bases between. CDR1 LGHNA and CDR2 YSLEER come from the germline V gene. This CDR3 is built from 14 residues. The CDR3 is CASSQGGRITEAFF. The CDR3 coding sequence is TGCGCCAGCAGCCAAGGGGGGCGCATCACTGAAGCTTTCTTT.

About this clone itself: The sample has other DNA sequences that encode this CDR3 too. This rearrangement joins TRBV18 to TRBJ1-2; D remains unclear. Germline V gene data show CDR1 as KGHSH and CDR2 as LQKENI. V lost 6 bases and J 6 bases, leaving 8 bases between the germline ends. The CDR3 is 11 amino acids. The CDR3 DNA reads TGTGCCAGCTCGCCTACTGATGGCTACACCTTC. Protein sequence: CASSPTDGYTF. The full variable domain, rest sourced from reference TRBV18 and TRBJ1-2, is NAGVMQNPRHLVRRRGQEARLRCSPMKGHSHVYWYRQLPEEGLKFMVYLQKENIIDESGMPKERFSAEFPKEGPSILRIQQVVRGDSAAYFCASSPTDGYTFGSGTRLTVV.

The chain recombines TRBV30 with TRBJ1-2; TRBD1 matches at 9 bases. V was clipped by 5 bases and J by 0 bases; unmatched bases: 4. CDR1 GTSNPN and CDR2 SVGIG come from the germline V gene (reference sequence). The CDR3 consists of 14 residues. The CDR3 bases are TGTGCCTGGGAAACAGGGGGCTCTAACTATGGCTACACCTTC. This codes for CAWETGGSNYGYTF.

This chain joins TRBV4-1 and TRBJ2-1; D is possibly TRBD2 (6 bases). CDR1 and CDR2 from the germline V gene are MGHRA and YSYEKL. Trimming took off 4 bases at V and 6 bases at J, with 16 bases between the two ends. This CDR3 has 15 amino acids. The CDR3 protein is CASSPLGRGSNEQFF. The CDR3 region has the DNA TGCGCCAGCAGCCCTCTGGGACGGGGGAGCAATGAGCAGTTCTTC.

The chain is built from TRBV21-1 and TRBJ2-7; TRBD2 is the table's D call and was not checked against the DNA. TRBV21-1 is a documented pseudogene. This CDR3 is 15 amino acids long. The CDR3 loop reads CASSKARGAKDGQYF. The DNA of the CDR3 is TGTGCCAGCAGCAAAGCGCGGGGCGCTAAGGACGGGCAGTACTTC.

V usage is TRBV28 and J usage is TRBJ1-5, with 7 bases aligning to TRBD1. With V trimmed by 5 bases and J by 11 bases, 12 bases remained unmatched. This CDR3 spans 14 amino acids. CDR1 MDHEN and CDR2 SYDVKM come from the germline V gene. The CDR3 DNA follows: TGTGCCAGCAGTCCGGGGACAGTTCCTCAAGCCCAGCATTTT. This sequence encodes CASSPGTVPQAQHF.